This TCR beta chain was sequenced for a study of blood T cell repertoires in COVID-19. As for the study in general: Material from acute and convalescent COVID-19 was sourced from the United States, Italy and Spain. T cells, B-cell-depleted T cells, or PBMCs supplied cDNA or gDNA.

Study processing details: Reference gene primer amplification gave nucleated cell count estimates. Clones were sequenced by immunoSEQ multiplex PCR, and TCRdb holds only the in-frame ones, with some missing. The V and J calls and clone size were taken over from that table, and D and trimming were inferred from the DNA. The sample has tens of thousands of clones; 60% to 85% are singletons. This TCR was recovered from a human donor in a cohort sampled during active COVID-19. The sample consisted of peripheral blood.

CDR3 bases: TGTGCCAGCGGGACTAACTATGAGCAGTTCTTC. This translates into CASGTNYEQFF. The chain has TRBV12-3 or TRBV12-4 and TRBJ2-1, with 7 bases matching TRBD2. Unmatched junction bases numbered 3, after V lost 8 bases and J lost 8 bases. This CDR3 comprises 11 residues.